This T cell receptor beta chain was profiled in a study of graft-versus-host responses after intestinal transplantation. Study conclusions and caveats: GvH clones appeared in recipient marrow, some first in ileum or blood.

TCRdb's copy holds only in-frame clones and misses some; the assay was immunoSEQ multiplex PCR. This sample has roughly 20,000 clones, with less than 60% found just once. The CDR3 is made up of 12 amino acids. Germline values: CDR1 SNHLY, CDR2 FYNNEI. The ends were cut back, 7 bases at V and 2 bases at J, with 9 bases in the middle. Responders that carried the CFSE label, approximately 200,000 of them, were plated with approximately 200,000 irradiated, violet-dye-labeled stimulator cells. This TCR came from a human patient who received an intestinal transplant. The sequencing used alloreactive CD4+ T cells from a mixed lymphocyte reaction culture, collected before intestinal transplant. Specified subset: CFSE-low proliferating T cells sorted from roughly six-day pre-transplant mixed lymphocyte reaction (GvH or HvG direction). The V gene is TRBV2, the J gene TRBJ2-7; TRBD1 might be the D (6 bases). CDR3 coding DNA: TGTGCCAGCAAAGGACAGCCCTACGAGCAGTACTTC. It codes for CASKGQPYEQYF. The full variable domain, completed using reference TRBV2 and TRBJ2-7, is EPEVTQTPSHQVTQMGQEVILRCVPISNHLYFYWYRQILGQKVEFLVSFYNNEISEKSEIFDDQFSVERPDGSNFTLKIRSTKLEDSAMYFCASKGQPYEQYFGPGTRLTVT.